This TCR beta chain appears in the sequencing data of a study of blood T cell repertoires in COVID-19. Study context: Spain, Italy and the United States supplied samples that represented acute and convalescent COVID-19. PBMCs, B-cell-depleted T cells, or T cells were the source of the cDNA or gDNA that made up the material.

Original handling: Nucleated cell number was recorded as an estimate derived from reference gene primer amplification. Data came from immunoSEQ multiplex PCR; TCRdb stores just in-frame clones and leaves some out. For V, J and clone size, that table is used; D and trimming come from the DNA. The sample includes about 190,000 clones, approximately 86% of them seen just once. The length of the CDR3 is 15 residues. Looked up from germline, CDR1 is SGHRS and CDR2 is YFSETQ. J gave up 7 bases and V 5 bases, and 10 bases lay outside the gene matches. The source of this sequence is a man aged 30-40 years with acute or convalescent COVID-19. The sample was peripheral blood. The chain recombines TRBV5-1 with TRBJ2-3; 10 positions agree with TRBD2. CDR3 sequence: CASRQDSGRTYTQYF. The DNA for the CDR3 is TGCGCCAGCAGGCAGGATAGCGGGAGGACATATACGCAGTATTTT. Full variable domain (rest looked up from reference TRBV5-1 and TRBJ2-3): KAGVTQTPRYLIKTRGQQVTLSCSPISGHRSVSWYQQTPGQGLQFLFEYFSETQRNKGNFPGRFSGRQFSNSRSEMNVSTLELGDSALYLCASRQDSGRTYTQYFGPGTRLTVL.